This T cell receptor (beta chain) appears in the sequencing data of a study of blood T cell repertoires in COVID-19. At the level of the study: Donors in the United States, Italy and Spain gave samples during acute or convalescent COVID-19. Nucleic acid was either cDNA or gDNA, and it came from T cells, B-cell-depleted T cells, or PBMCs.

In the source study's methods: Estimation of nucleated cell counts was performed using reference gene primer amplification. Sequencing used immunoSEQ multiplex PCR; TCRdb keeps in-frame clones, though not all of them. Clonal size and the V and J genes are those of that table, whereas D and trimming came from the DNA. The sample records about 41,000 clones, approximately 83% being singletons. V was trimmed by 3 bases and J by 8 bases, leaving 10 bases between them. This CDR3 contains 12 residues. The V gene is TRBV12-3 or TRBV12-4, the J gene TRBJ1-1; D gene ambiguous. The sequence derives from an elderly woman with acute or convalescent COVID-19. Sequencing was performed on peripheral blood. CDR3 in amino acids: CASSFRGSEAFF. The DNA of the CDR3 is TGTGCCAGCAGTTTTAGAGGGAGCGAAGCTTTCTTT.